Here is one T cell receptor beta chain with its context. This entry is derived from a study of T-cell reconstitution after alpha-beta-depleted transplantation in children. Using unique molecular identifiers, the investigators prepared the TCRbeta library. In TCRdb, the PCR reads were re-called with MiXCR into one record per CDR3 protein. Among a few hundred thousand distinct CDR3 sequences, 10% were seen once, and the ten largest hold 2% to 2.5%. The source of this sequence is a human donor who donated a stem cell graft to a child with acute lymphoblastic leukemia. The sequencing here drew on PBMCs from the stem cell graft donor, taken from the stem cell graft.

CDR3 sequence: CASRLVTSGRGNEQFF. Written as DNA, the CDR3 is TGTGCAAGTCGCTTAGTCACTAGCGGGAGGGGGAATGAGCAGTTCTTC. The rearrangement uses TRBV12-2 and TRBJ2-1; the table gives TRBD1 as D, unverified against the DNA. TRBV12-2 is labeled a pseudogene. The CDR3 has 16 residues.